One sample yielded the 13 T cell receptor beta chains listed below, sequenced in a study of naive and memory T cell subsets. An equimolar mix of two oligonucleotides served as the beta constant-region primer for TRBC1 and TRBC2. TCRdb called the UMI-ligation and nested PCR reads again in MiXCR, with one record for every CDR3 protein. The table records 81,000 or so distinct CDR3 sequences, roughly 7% of them present only once. Sequencing was done on a sample of central memory CD4+ T cells from blood. These receptors were taken from a human donor in good health.

The chain uses TRBV28 and TRBJ2-1; 8 bases match TRBD1. From germline, CDR1 is MDHEN and CDR2 SYDVKM. The CDR3 sequence is 14 residues long. Germline trimming cut 4 bases from V and 6 bases from J; bases unmatched to any gene: 5. CDR3 loop: CASSSGQAINEQFF. The DNA of the CDR3 is TGTGCCAGCAGTTCGGGACAGGCCATCAATGAGCAGTTCTTC.

This clonotype was counted at least ten times. V gene TRBV20-1 combines with J gene TRBJ1-1, with 7 bases aligning to TRBD1. The germline V gene has CDR1 DFQATT and CDR2 SNEGSKA (reference sequence). Germline trimming cut 5 bases from V and 7 bases from J; bases unmatched to any gene: 7. The CDR3 consists of 12 residues. CDR3 amino acids: CSAYQQGSEAFF. The CDR3 DNA follows: TGCAGTGCTTACCAACAGGGGAGTGAAGCTTTCTTT.

V usage is TRBV20-1 and J usage is TRBJ1-5, with D unclear. Trimming took 0 bases from V and 7 from J, leaving 13 bases between them. The CDR3 is 14 residues long. Germline assignment: CDR1 DFQATT and CDR2 SNEGSKA (reference sequence). In DNA form, the CDR3 reads TGCAGTGCTAGAGATATGACTTTCCACCAGCCCCAGCATTTT. It codes for CSARDMTFHQPQHF.

In its sample, this clonotype was seen a few times. The chain recombines TRBV30 with TRBJ2-5; 7 bases fit TRBD1. The V segment lost 2 bases and the J segment 7 bases; nucleotides outside the gene matches: 4. The CDR3 loop spans 12 amino acids. CDR1 is GTSNPN and CDR2 is SVGIG in the germline V gene (reference sequence). DNA for the CDR3: TGTGCCTGGAGTAGGACAGGAGGGACCCAGTACTTC. Protein sequence: CAWSRTGGTQYF.

The chain has TRBV20-1 and TRBJ1-1, with 8 nucleotides matching TRBD1. This CDR3 comprises 13 residues. The junction had 5 bases not matched to a gene; V was cut back by 4 bases and J by 4 bases. From germline, CDR1 is DFQATT and CDR2 SNEGSKA (reference sequence). Written as DNA, the CDR3 is TGCAGTGCTACAGACAGGGGAGCCACTGAAGCTTTCTTT. Protein sequence: CSATDRGATEAFF.

This clonotype was counted at least ten times. The chain joins TRBV12-3 or TRBV12-4 to TRBJ2-1; D is unclear. Trimming took 2 bases from V and 9 from J, leaving 11 bases between them. The CDR3 length is 13 residues. DNA for the CDR3: TGTGCCAGCAGTTTAAGGGCCTCCAGTGAGCAGTTCTTC. It translates to CASSLRASSEQFF.

The V gene is TRBV6-4, the J gene TRBJ2-5; 8 bases are shared with TRBD1. CDR1 MRHNA and CDR2 SNTAGT come from the germline V gene. This CDR3 contains 17 residues. The V segment lost 2 bases and the J segment 0 bases; nucleotides outside the gene matches: 8. The CDR3, as DNA: TGTGCCAGCAGTGACCCGCGGGACAGGAGGGACCAAGAGACCCAGTACTTC. Translated, it gives CASSDPRDRRDQETQYF.

This clonotype was observed many times. The chain joins TRBV20-1 to TRBJ2-7; 12 bases match TRBD2. Unmatched junction bases numbered 4, after V lost 6 bases and J lost 4 bases. The CDR3 runs 13 residues. Germline V gene lookup returns CDR1 DFQATT and CDR2 SNEGSKA (reference sequence). CDR3 loop: CSAWTSGMYEQYF. CDR3 nucleotide sequence: TGCAGTGCATGGACTAGCGGGATGTACGAGCAGTACTTC.

This clonotype was counted at least ten times. The J gene is TRBJ1-5, the V gene TRBV28; D not certain. The CDR3 consists of 13 residues. The germline CDR1 and CDR2 sequences are MDHEN and SYDVKM. V gave up 1 base and J gave up 6 bases, with 7 bases separating them. DNA of the CDR3: TGTGCCAGCAGTTTATTTTTTACTCAGCCCCAGCATTTT. Its protein product is CASSLFFTQPQHF.

This clonotype was seen at least ten times. The chain employs TRBV7-2 and TRBJ1-5; TRBD1 aligns across 7 bases. The J segment lost 5 bases and the V segment lost 1 base, leaving 5 bases of the junction unmatched. CDR1 is SGHTA, CDR2 FQGNSA, per germline. The CDR3 has 15 amino acids. The CDR3, as DNA: TGTGCCAGCAGCTTAGTATATGGACAGGATCAGCCCCAGCATTTT. It translates to CASSLVYGQDQPQHF.

In its sample, this clonotype was seen a few times. The genes are TRBV30 and TRBJ2-3; 7 bases fit TRBD2. The CDR3 covers 14 residues. With 1 base clipped from V and 4 bases from J, the junction kept 5 bases outside the gene matches. From germline, CDR1 is GTSNPN and CDR2 SVGIG (reference sequence). This CDR3 is CAWSAGGGADTQYF. The CDR3, as DNA: TGTGCCTGGAGTGCTGGCGGGGGAGCAGATACGCAGTATTTT.

This clonotype was recorded at least ten times. The chain joins TRBV18 to TRBJ1-1; D might be TRBD1 (5 bases). V lost 1 base and J 13 bases, leaving 25 bases between the germline ends. Germline CDR1 is KGHSH and CDR2 is LQKENI. CDR3 length equals 16 residues. The CDR3 bases are TGTGCCAGCTCACCACTAGAAGGGGCAGGGCATAACGGTGTTTTCTTT. It yields the protein CASSPLEGAGHNGVFF. The full variable domain, its missing parts supplied by reference TRBV18 and TRBJ1-1, is NAGVMQNPRHLVRRRGQEARLRCSPMKGHSHVYWYRQLPEEGLKFMVYLQKENIIDESGMPKERFSAEFPKEGPSILRIQQVVRGDSAAYFCASSPLEGAGHNGVFFGQGTRLTVV.

This sequence joins TRBV7-6 and TRBJ1-1; D gene unclear. The germline V gene has CDR1 SGHVS and CDR2 FNYEAQ. The V end lost 4 bases, the J end lost 3 bases, and 12 bases lay between the germline ends. The CDR3 extends over 14 amino acids. In DNA form, the CDR3 reads TGTGCCAGCAGCTCCGGGAAGCGTCACACTGAAGCTTTCTTT. This codes for CASSSGKRHTEAFF.